A single sample gave rise to the 14 T cell receptor beta chains below, sequenced in a study of blood T cell repertoires in COVID-19. This table comes from immunoSEQ multiplex PCR, and its TCRdb copy is limited to in-frame clones, with some not included. Of around 400,000 clones in the sample, roughly 87% are singletons; the top ten hold roughly 5.1%. The material sequenced was PBMCs or T cells enriched from blood (not recorded which). The source of these receptors is a woman aged 50 to 60 who had recovered from COVID-19.

The chain is built from TRBV6-6 and TRBJ1-3, with a possible D match to TRBD1 (5 bases). The V gene's germline CDR1 is MNHNY and CDR2 SVGAGI (reference sequence). The V end was cut by 5 bases, the J end by 8 bases, with 31 bases between. The CDR3 covers 19 residues. The CDR3 DNA sequence: TGTGCCAGCAGTCATAATCCGAGGAGGGGCGCTTACCGGGTAGACACCATATATTTT. Translating gives CASSHNPRRGAYRVDTIYF.

The chain joins TRBV7-8 to TRBJ1-2, with TRBD1 matching 8 bases. The trim removed 4 bases at V and 3 bases at J, leaving 7 bases unmatched. Germline V gene lookup returns CDR1 SGHVS and CDR2 FQNEAQ. This CDR3 is 15 amino acids long. The CDR3 reads CASSSYKGQDYGYTF. The CDR3, as DNA: TGTGCCAGCAGCTCCTACAAGGGACAGGACTATGGCTACACCTTC.

The chain couples TRBV19 to TRBJ1-1; possible D gene TRBD1, 6 bases. From germline, CDR1 is LNHDA and CDR2 SQIVND (reference sequence). V gave up 7 bases and J gave up 5 bases, with 20 bases separating them. CDR3 size: 15 residues. The CDR3 coding sequence is TGTGCCAGTAAGAAACAGGGTTCGGGAGGAACTGAAGCTTTCTTT. Translating it yields CASKKQGSGGTEAFF.

V usage is TRBV27 and J usage is TRBJ1-2, with D unresolved. This CDR3 contains 12 residues. Per germline, CDR1 MNHEY and CDR2 SMNVEV (reference sequence). V dropped 6 bases and J dropped 7 bases, with 12 bases sitting between them. The CDR3, as DNA: TGTGCCAGCAGGGGAGGTGGAGGTGGCTACACCTTC. Translating it yields CASRGGGGGYTF.

The chain recombines TRBV19 with TRBJ1-5, with D possibly matching TRBD1 (5 bases). V lost 3 bases, J lost 6 bases, and 15 bases lay in between. CDR1 is LNHDA and CDR2 is SQIVND in the germline V gene (reference sequence). The CDR3 sequence is 15 residues long. Written as DNA, the CDR3 is TGTGCCAGTAGTATCTTGTGGGGAGGGGCTCAGCCCCAGCATTTT. The encoded protein is CASSILWGGAQPQHF.

The V and J genes are TRBV11-2 and TRBJ2-7, with 8 nucleotides matching TRBD2. J was trimmed by 4 bases and V by 0 bases; bases with no gene match: 2. CDR3 length equals 14 residues. Germline V CDR1 and CDR2: SGHAT, FQNNGV. CDR3 loop: CASSLDSGVYEQYF. CDR3 sequence (DNA): TGTGCCAGCAGCTTAGATAGCGGGGTTTACGAGCAGTACTTC.

This clone has just a few counts. V is TRBV27 and J is TRBJ1-2; 8 positions match TRBD1. Per the germline V gene, CDR1 is MNHEY and CDR2 is SMNVEV (reference sequence). There are 16 residues in the CDR3. Losses at the gene ends were 6 bases for V and 5 bases for J; bases not matched to a gene: 14. The CDR3 region has the DNA TGTGCCAGCAGAATAACTACAGGGGGTGGCTGGTATGGCTACACCTTC. Translated, it gives CASRITTGGGWYGYTF.

The V gene is TRBV11-2, the J gene TRBJ2-2; D unclear. Germline CDR1 reads SGHAT; CDR2 reads FQNNGV. Trimming cost V 10 bases and J 0 bases, with 3 bases left between them. This CDR3 comprises 11 residues. CDR3 residues: CATSNTGELFF. The CDR3 coding sequence is TGTGCCACCTCGAACACCGGGGAGCTGTTTTTT.

This chain connects TRBV5-5 to TRBJ1-2; D is undetermined. The V end lost 0 bases, the J end lost 6 bases, and 9 bases lay between the germline ends. Germline loops: CDR1 SGHKS, CDR2 YYEKEE (reference sequence). This CDR3 region has 13 residues. The CDR3 coding sequence is TGTGCCAGCAGCTTGGAGGACTTCGATGGCTACACCTTC. Protein product: CASSLEDFDGYTF.

This chain joins TRBV27 and TRBJ2-1, with a tentative D call TRBD2 (5 bases). The CDR3 runs to 13 residues. Per the germline V gene, CDR1 is MNHEY and CDR2 is SMNVEV (reference sequence). V lost 5 bases and J 12 bases, leaving 17 bases between the germline ends. The CDR3 region is CASSRPQAVSQFF. CDR3 DNA: TGTGCCAGCAGTAGACCTCAAGCGGTCTCGCAGTTCTTC.

The table lists this clone with a few counts. V gene TRBV7-2 combines with J gene TRBJ1-1, with 10 bases that match TRBD1. Unmatched junction bases numbered 9, after V lost 5 bases and J lost 6 bases. Germline CDR1 is SGHTA and CDR2 is FQGNSA. This CDR3 region has 15 residues. Written as DNA, the CDR3 is TGTGCCAGCAGCCCCCGGACAGGGGGGGTGGCTGAAGCTTTCTTT. Translation: CASSPRTGGVAEAFF.

The chain combines TRBV19 with TRBJ2-2; no reliable D call. The CDR3 has 16 residues. Germline-derived CDR1 and CDR2 are LNHDA and SQIVND (reference sequence). V lost 2 bases and J 1 base, leaving 11 bases between the germline ends. In nucleotides, the CDR3 is TGTGCCAGTAGTATATTAAGACACCAGAACACCGGGGAGCTGTTTTTT. This sequence encodes CASSILRHQNTGELFF. The full variable domain, rest sourced from reference TRBV19 and TRBJ2-2, is DGGITQSPKYLFRKEGQNVTLSCEQNLNHDAMYWYRQDPGQGLRLIYYSQIVNDFQKGDIAEGYSVSREKKESFPLTVTSAQKNPTAFYLCASSILRHQNTGELFFGEGSRLTVL.

This clone was detected only once. The gene calls are TRBV6-5 and TRBJ2-2; D is uncertain. Deletions cut 6 bases from V and 4 bases from J, with 6 bases between. The CDR3 extends over 12 amino acids. Germline V gene data show CDR1 as MNHEY and CDR2 as SVGAGI. CDR3 sequence: CASRRTTGELFF. CDR3 in DNA: TGTGCCAGCAGGAGAACCACCGGGGAGCTGTTTTTT.

The chain couples TRBV19 to TRBJ1-2; TRBD1 agrees at 9 bases. CDR1 and CDR2 from the germline V gene are LNHDA and SQIVND (reference sequence). Losses at the gene ends were 5 bases for V and 6 bases for J; bases not matched to a gene: 13. This CDR3 has 16 residues. Here the CDR3 DNA reads TGTGCCAGTAGTGCTACAGGGGGCCCTGGGTTGGATGGCTACACCTTC. This gives the protein CASSATGGPGLDGYTF.